This TCR beta chain derives from a study of T-cell memory formation after mild COVID-19. Study conclusions and caveats: The study detected some responding clones in pre-infection memory, suggesting cross-reactive memory joined.

Via MiXCR, TCRdb re-called the 5' RACE reads, giving one row per CDR3 protein. Found here are around 510,000 distinct CDR3 sequences, less than 25% of them singletons; the top ten hold 8.4%. Per the germline V gene, CDR1 is MNHEY and CDR2 is SVGEGT. The CDR3 sequence is 14 residues long. V lost 2 bases and J lost 3, with 10 bases in between. In regard to this clonotype: The antigen is undetermined.

The rearrangement links TRBV6-2 or TRBV6-3 to TRBJ1-1, with D tentatively TRBD1 (6 bases). This sequence was found in an adult woman who had mild COVID-19 (a few samples of this study predate the infection). Cell type and time point are not known. The source material was PBMCs or a T cell subset sorted from them (not recorded which). In nucleotides, the CDR3 is TGTGCCAGCAGTTACGGTAGGGGGTACACTGAAGCTTTCTTT. This gives the protein CASSYGRGYTEAFF.